This TCR beta chain was identified in a study of cytomegalovirus exposure and HLA in healthy donors. Overall study findings and caveats: Analyzed later, association rates of TCRs varied across HLA loci, with DRB1 most and HLA-C fewest.

PCR used 60 Vbeta primers and 13 Jbeta primers. This table comes from immunoSEQ multiplex PCR, and its TCRdb copy is limited to in-frame clones, with some not included. The data contain approximately 180,000 clones, around 74% of them singletons. As regards this clone: The antigen remains unidentified.

This CDR3 has 15 residues. Trimming took 1 base from V and 4 from J, leaving 13 bases between them. CDR1 SGHAT and CDR2 FQNNGV come from the germline V gene. The V call is TRBV11-2, the J call TRBJ1-1; D gene uncertain. This sequence originates from a male donor in good health and CMV-seronegative. Sequencing was carried out using PBMCs. DNA for the CDR3: TGTGCCAGCAGCTTAGCACTAGGGCGGAGCACTGAAGCTTTCTTT. This sequence encodes CASSLALGRSTEAFF.